This TCR beta chain was profiled in a study of T cells in Graves' hyperthyroidism and ophthalmopathy. Background on the study: Peripheral blood was taken when the disease was first diagnosed, before any treatment began.

Researchers took RNA transcripts and amplified the TCR beta CDR3 regions from them. An initial round of RT-PCR targeting the TCR CDR3 relied on the HTBI primer set. TCRdb passed the multiplex PCR reads through MiXCR, listing each CDR3 protein once. The sample yields 370,000 or so distinct CDR3 sequences, more than 20% seen once. Graves' hyperthyroidism qualified as stable when ophthalmopathy did not progress within 18 months. Study-wide findings and caveats: Appearing also in blood were most of the thyroid clonotypes expanded above 0.001.

Worth noting for this clonotype: Its specificity is unknown.

Sequencing input: blood. This TCR was recovered from a man aged 45-60 years with Graves' hyperthyroidism.

CDR3 in DNA: TGCAGCGGCCTAGCGGGAGCAGACACCCAGTACTTC. This gives the protein CSGLAGADTQYF. The chain carries TRBV29-1 and TRBJ2-5; 10 nucleotides align to TRBD2. CDR3 length: 12 residues. Germline-derived CDR1 and CDR2 are SQVTM and ANQGSEA. V dropped 7 bases and J dropped 8; count of bases not matched to a gene: 7.